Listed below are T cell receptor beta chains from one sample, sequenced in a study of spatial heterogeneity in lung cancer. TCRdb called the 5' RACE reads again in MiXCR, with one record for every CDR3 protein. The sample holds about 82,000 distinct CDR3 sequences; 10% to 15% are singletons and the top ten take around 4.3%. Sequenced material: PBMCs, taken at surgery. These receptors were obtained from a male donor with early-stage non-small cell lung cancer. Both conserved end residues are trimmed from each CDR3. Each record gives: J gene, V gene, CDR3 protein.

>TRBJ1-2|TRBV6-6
ASVLTTYYGYT
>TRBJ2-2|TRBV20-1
SAREQLTGTGELF
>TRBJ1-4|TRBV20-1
SARPGGGMEGLF
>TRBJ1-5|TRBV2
ASTLLEDRGHQPQH
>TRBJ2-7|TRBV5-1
ASSLEGGRSSYEQY
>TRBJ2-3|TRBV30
AWSVGSFTDTQY
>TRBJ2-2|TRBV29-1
SGRQFANTGELF
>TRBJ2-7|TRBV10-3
AISESGTAYEQY
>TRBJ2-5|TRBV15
ATSLNVGGGETQY
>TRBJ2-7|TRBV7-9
ASSSLGPGRGYEQY
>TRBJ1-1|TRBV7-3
ASSLRTGGNTEAF
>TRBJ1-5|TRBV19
ASSIERTANQPQH
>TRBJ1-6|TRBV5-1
ASSFSSFSPLH
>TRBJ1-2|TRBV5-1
ASSLDLTNYGYT
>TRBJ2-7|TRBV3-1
ASSSIDRTQY
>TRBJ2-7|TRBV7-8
ASSLARQATYEQY
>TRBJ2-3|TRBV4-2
ASSQDGGGVGADTQY
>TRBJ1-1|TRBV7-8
ASSLAGRQGGKMNTEAF
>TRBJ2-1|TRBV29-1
SVVKGNSNEQF
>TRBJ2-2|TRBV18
ASSPGSGGRGGGELF
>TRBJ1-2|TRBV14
ASSQVTGWNYGYT
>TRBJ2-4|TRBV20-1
SASAKGLAKNIQY
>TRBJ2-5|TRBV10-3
AISRIDQAGETQY
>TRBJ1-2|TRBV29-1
SVEDRDGYT
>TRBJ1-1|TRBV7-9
ASSYSQVNTEAF
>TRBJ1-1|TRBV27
ASSSGVTEAF
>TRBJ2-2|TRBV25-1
ASSKRTGELF
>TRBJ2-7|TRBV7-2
ASSVDRASSYEQY
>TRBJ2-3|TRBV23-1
ASVKRRDLAPTDTQY
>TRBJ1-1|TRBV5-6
ASSRRETYTEAF
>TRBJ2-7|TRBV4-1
ASSQDGERAYEQY
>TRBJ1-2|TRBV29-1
SVETDSNYGYT
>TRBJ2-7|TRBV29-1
SVEGQGLYEQY
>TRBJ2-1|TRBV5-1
ASSFSSGPPNEQF
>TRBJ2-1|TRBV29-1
SPRLAAYNEQF
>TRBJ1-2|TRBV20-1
SARVRDRVNYGYT